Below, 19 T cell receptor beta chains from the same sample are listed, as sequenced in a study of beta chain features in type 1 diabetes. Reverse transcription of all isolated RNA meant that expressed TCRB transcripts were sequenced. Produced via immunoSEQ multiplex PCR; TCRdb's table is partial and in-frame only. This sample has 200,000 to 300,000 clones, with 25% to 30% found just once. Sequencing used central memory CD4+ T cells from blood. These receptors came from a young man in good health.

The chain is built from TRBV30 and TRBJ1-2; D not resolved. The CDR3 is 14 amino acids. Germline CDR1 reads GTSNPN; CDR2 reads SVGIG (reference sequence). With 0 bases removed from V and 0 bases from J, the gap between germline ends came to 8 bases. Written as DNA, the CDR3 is TGTGCCTGGAGTGTTAATTGGTCTAACTATGGCTACACCTTC. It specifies CAWSVNWSNYGYTF.

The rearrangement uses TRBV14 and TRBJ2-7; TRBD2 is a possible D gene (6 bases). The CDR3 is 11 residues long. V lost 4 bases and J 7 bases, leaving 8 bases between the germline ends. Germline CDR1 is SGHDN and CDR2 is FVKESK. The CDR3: CASSRGVEQYF. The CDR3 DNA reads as TGTGCCAGCAGCCGCGGGGTTGAGCAGTACTTC.

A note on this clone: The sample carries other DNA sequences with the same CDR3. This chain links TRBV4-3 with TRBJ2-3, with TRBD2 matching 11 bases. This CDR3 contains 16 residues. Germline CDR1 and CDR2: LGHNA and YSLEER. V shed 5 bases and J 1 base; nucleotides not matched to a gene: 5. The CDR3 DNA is TGCGCCAGCAGCTTAGCGGGAGGGGACCGCACAGATACGCAGTATTTT. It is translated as CASSLAGGDRTDTQYF.

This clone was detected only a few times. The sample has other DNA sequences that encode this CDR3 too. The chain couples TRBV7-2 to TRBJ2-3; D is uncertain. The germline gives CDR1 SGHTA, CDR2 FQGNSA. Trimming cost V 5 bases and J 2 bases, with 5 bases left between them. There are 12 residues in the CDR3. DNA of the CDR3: TGTGCCAGCAGCCCCACCACAGATACGCAGTATTTT. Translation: CASSPTTDTQYF.

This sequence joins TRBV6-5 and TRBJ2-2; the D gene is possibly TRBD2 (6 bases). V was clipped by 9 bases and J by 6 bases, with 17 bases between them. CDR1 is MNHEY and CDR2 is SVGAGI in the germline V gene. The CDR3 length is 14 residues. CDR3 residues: CASNPGTRAGELFF. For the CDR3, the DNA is TGTGCCAGTAATCCCGGGACTCGCGCCGGGGAGCTGTTTTTT.

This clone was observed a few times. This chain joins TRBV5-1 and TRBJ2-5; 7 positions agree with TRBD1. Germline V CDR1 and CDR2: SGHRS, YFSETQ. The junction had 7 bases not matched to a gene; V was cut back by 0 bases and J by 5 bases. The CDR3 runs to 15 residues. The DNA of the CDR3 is TGCGCCAGCAGCTTGGCCGGACAGGACTGGGAGACCCAGTACTTC. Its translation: CASSLAGQDWETQYF.

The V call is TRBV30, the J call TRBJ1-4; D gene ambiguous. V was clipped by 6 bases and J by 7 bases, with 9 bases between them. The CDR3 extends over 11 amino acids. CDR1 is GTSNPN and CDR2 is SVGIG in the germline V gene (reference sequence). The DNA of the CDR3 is TGTGCCTGCGGACTTTCTGAAAAACTGTTTTTT. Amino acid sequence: CACGLSEKLFF.

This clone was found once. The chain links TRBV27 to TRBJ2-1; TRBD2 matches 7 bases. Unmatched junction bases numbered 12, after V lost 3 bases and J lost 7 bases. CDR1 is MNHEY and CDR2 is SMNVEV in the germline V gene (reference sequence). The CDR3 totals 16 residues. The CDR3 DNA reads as TGTGCCAGCAGTTTTGGTTCGGGAGGTAGTAGGAATGAGCAGTTCTTC. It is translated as CASSFGSGGSRNEQFF.

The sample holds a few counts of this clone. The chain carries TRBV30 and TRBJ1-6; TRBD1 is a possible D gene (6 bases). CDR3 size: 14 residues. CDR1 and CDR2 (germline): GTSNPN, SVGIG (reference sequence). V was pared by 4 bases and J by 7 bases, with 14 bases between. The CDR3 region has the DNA TGTGCCTGGACCGAGGGGGGGAGCAATTCACCCCTCCACTTT. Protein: CAWTEGGSNSPLHF.

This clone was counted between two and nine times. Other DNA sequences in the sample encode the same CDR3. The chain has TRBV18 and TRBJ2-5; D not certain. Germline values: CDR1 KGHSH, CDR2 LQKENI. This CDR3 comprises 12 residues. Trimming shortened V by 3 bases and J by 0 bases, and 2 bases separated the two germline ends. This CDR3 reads CASSPNQETQYF. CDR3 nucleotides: TGTGCCAGCTCACCTAACCAAGAGACCCAGTACTTC.

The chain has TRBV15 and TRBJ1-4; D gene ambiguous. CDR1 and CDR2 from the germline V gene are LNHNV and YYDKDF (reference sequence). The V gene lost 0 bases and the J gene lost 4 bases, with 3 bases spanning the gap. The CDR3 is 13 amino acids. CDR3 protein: CATSRDYNEKLFF. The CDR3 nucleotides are TGTGCCACCAGCAGAGATTATAATGAAAAACTGTTTTTT. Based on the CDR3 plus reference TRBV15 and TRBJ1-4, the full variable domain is DAMVIQNPRYQVTQFGKPVTLSCSQTLNHNVMYWYQQKSSQAPKLLFHYYDKDFNNEADTPDNFQSRRPNTSFCFLDIRSPGLGDTAMYLCATSRDYNEKLFFGSGTQLSVL.

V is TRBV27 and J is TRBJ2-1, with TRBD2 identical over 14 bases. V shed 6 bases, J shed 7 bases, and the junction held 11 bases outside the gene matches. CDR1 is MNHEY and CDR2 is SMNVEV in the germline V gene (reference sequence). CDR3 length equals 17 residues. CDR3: CASSLIARLAGGNEQFF. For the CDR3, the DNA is TGTGCCAGCAGCTTAATCGCAAGACTAGCGGGAGGGAATGAGCAGTTCTTC.

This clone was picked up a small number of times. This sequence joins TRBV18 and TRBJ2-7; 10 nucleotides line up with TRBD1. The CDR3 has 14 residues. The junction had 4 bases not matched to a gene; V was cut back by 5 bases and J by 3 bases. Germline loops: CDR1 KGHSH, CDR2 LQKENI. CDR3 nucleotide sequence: TGTGCCAGCTCAGCAGGACAGGGGGGCTACGAGCAGTACTTC. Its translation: CASSAGQGGYEQYF.

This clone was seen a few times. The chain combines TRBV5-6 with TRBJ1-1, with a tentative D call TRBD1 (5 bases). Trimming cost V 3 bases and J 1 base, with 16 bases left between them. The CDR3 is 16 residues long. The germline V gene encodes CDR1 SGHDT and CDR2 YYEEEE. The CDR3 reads CASSSERTQGNTEAFF. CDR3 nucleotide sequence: TGTGCCAGCAGCTCCGAACGCACCCAGGGGAACACTGAAGCTTTCTTT.

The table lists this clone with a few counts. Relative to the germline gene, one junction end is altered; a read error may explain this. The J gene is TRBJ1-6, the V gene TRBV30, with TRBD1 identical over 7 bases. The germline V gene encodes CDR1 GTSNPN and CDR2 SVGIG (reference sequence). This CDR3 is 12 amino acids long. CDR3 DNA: TGTGCCTGGAGTAGGGACAGTTCAACCCTCCACTTT. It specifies CAWSRDSSTLHF.

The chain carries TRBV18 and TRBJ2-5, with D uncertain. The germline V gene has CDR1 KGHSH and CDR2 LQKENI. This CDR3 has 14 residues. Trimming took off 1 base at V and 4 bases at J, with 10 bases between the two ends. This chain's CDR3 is CASSPQGRRETQYF. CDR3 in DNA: TGTGCCAGCTCACCACAAGGCAGAAGAGAGACCCAGTACTTC. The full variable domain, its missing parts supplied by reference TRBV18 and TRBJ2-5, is NAGVMQNPRHLVRRRGQEARLRCSPMKGHSHVYWYRQLPEEGLKFMVYLQKENIIDESGMPKERFSAEFPKEGPSILRIQQVVRGDSAAYFCASSPQGRRETQYFGPGTRLLVL.

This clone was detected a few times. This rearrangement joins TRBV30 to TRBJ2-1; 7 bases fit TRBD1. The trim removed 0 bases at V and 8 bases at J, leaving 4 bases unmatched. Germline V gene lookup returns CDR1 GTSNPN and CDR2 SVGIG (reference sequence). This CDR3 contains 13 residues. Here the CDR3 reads CAWSVRGPDEQFF. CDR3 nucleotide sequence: TGTGCCTGGAGTGTAAGGGGGCCTGATGAGCAGTTCTTC.

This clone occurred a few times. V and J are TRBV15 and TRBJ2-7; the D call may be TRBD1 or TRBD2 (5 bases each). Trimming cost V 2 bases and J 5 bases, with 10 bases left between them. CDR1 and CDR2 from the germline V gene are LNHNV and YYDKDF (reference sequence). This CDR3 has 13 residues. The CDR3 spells CATSRSEGHEQYF. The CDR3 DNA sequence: TGTGCCACCAGCAGATCCGAGGGACACGAGCAGTACTTC.

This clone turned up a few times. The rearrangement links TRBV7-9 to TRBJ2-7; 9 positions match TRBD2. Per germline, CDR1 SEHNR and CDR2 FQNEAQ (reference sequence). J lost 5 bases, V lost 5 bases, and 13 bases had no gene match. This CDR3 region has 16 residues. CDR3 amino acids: CASSNPGLASRNEQYF. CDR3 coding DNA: TGTGCCAGCAGCAACCCAGGACTAGCGTCGAGAAACGAGCAGTACTTC.